This T cell receptor (beta chain) was sequenced during a study of glioma-infiltrating T cells. V lost 2 bases, J lost 1 base, and 8 bases lay in between. The CDR3 has 14 amino acids. Germline CDR1 reads SGHAT; CDR2 reads FQNNGV. Study findings and constraints: Above-expected tissue-blood divergence occurred in all gliomas, most in low-grade ones.

This clonotype was seen only once. The antigen remains undetermined. The iRepertoire nested amplicon-rescue multiplex PCR amplified TCR alpha and beta CDR3s from RNA. TCRdb re-called the multiplex PCR reads through MiXCR, storing one row per CDR3 protein. The table includes roughly 40,000 distinct CDR3 sequences, about 20% detected once. Sequencing was done on a sample of glioma tissue, nonneoplastic brain tissue, or PBMCs (not recorded which). The sequence came from a human donor with low-grade glioma or glioblastoma, undergoing nonglioma brain surgery, or in good health (not recorded which). J is TRBJ2-5 and V is TRBV11-2, with unresolved D. This CDR3 reads CASSLYWAQETQYF. The CDR3 DNA reads TGTGCCAGCAGCTTATATTGGGCCCAAGAGACCCAGTACTTC.